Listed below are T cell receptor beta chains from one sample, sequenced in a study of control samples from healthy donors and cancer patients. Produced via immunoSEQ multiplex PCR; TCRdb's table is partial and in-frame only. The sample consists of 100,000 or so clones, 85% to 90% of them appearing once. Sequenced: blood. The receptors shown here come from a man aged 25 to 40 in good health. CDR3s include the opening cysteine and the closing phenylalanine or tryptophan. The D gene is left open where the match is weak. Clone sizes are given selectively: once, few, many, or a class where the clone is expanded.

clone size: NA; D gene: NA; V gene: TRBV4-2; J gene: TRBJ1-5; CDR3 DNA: TGTGCCAGCAGCCGCAGACAGGCCGGGGATCAGCCCCAGCATTTT; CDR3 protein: CASSRRQAGDQPQHF
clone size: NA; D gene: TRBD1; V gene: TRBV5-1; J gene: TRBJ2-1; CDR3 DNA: TGCGCCAGCAGTGGGGGCGGGGGACAGGGGCAAGGAAATGAGCAGTTCTTC; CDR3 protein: CASSGGGGQGQGNEQFF
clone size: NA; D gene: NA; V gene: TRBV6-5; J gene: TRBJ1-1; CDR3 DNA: TGTGCCAGCAGGTATGGACTCGGGGACACTGAAGCTTTCTTT; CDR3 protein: CASRYGLGDTEAFF
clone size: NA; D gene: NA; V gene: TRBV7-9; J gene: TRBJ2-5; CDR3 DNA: TGTGCCAGCAGCTTAAAAGAGACCCAGTACTTC; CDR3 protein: CASSLKETQYF
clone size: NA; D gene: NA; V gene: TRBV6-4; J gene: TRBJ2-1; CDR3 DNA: TGTGCCAGCAGTGACGGGGGTAATGAGCAGTTCTTC; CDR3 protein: CASSDGGNEQFF
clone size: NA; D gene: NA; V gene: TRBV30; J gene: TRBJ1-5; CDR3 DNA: TGTGCCTGGAGTCCCAATACGCAGGGAGATCAGCCCCAGCATTTT; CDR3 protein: CAWSPNTQGDQPQHF
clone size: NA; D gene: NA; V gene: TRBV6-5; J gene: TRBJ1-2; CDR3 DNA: TGTGCCAGTTGGGGGCGGTTTGACTATGGCTACACCTTC; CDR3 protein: CASWGRFDYGYTF
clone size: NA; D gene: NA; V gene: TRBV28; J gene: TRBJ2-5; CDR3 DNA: TGTGCCAGCAGTTTATCCTTAGGGTTGGGATCCTGGGGGGAGACCCAGTACTTC; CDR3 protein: CASSLSLGLGSWGETQYF
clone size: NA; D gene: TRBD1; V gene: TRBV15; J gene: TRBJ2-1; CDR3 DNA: TGTGCCACCAGCAGAGCTTCAGGGGGCGACTACAATGAGCAGTTCTTC; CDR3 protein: CATSRASGGDYNEQFF
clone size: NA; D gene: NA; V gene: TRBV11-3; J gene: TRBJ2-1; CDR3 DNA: TGTGCCAGCAGCCGAACCCGAGAGGATCCGACGTCCCCTTCCTACAATGAGCAGTTCTTC; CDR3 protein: CASSRTREDPTSPSYNEQFF
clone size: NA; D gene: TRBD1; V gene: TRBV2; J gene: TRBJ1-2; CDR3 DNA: TGTGCCAGCAGTGATGACCTCGCAGGGGGCTTCTATGGCTACACCTTC; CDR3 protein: CASSDDLAGGFYGYTF
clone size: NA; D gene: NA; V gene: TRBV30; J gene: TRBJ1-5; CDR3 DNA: TGTGCCTGGAGTGTTGGACAGTATCAGCCCCAGCATTTT; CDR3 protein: CAWSVGQYQPQHF
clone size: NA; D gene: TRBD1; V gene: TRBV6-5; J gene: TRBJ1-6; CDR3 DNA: TGTGCCAGCAGCCACAGGGGGCTGAGTGATTCACCCCTCCACTTT; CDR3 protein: CASSHRGLSDSPLHF
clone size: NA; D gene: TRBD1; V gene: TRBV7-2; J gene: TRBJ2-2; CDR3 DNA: TGTGCCAGCAGCGTATGGACAGGGTCTAACACCGGGGAGCTGTTTTTT; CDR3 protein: CASSVWTGSNTGELFF
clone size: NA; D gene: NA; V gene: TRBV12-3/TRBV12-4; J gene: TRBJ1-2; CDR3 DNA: TGTGCCAGCAGTTGGGGGAAGAGTGGCTACACCTTC; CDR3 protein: CASSWGKSGYTF
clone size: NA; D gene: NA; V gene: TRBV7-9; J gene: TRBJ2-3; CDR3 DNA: TGTGCCAGCAGCCGGGTGGCCAGTTCTAGCACAGATACGCAGTATTTT; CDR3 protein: CASSRVASSSTDTQYF
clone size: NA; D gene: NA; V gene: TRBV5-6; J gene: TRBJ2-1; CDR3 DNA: TGTGCCAGCAGCCTTTCCGGGCCCTCGCAGTTCTTC; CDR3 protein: CASSLSGPSQFF
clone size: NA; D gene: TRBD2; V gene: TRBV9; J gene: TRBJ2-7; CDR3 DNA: TGTGCCAGCAGCCAGTCCGGGACTAGCGGCCGCTACGAGCAGTACTTC; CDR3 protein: CASSQSGTSGRYEQYF
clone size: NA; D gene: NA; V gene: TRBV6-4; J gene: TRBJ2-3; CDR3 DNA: TGTGCCAGCAGTGACTCGTCTTTACAGAGCACAGATACGCAGTATTTT; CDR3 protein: CASSDSSLQSTDTQYF
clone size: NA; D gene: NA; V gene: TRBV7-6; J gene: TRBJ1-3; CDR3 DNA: TGTGCCAGCAGCTTAGGTCTGATCGGGTCCGACTCTGGAAACACCATATATTTT; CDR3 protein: CASSLGLIGSDSGNTIYF
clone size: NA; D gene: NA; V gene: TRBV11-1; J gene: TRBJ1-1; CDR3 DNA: TGTGCCAGCAGCCCAAGAGAGAGGAGCCGGGACACTGAAGCTTTCTTT; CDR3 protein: CASSPRERSRDTEAFF
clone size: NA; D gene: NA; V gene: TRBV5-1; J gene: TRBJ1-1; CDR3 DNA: TGCGCCAGCAGCTTGTCGGGGAAAAATCCCACTGAAGCTTTCTTT; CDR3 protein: CASSLSGKNPTEAFF
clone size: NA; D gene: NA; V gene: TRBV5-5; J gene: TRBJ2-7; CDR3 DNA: TGTGCCAGCAGCTTGGGACCTACAAGCTCCTACGAGCAGTACTTC; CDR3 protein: CASSLGPTSSYEQYF
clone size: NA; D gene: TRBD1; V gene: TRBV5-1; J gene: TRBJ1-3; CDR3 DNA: TGCGCCAGCAGCCCCTTGGAGACTGGACAGGGCGGTAGAAACACCATATATTTT; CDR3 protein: CASSPLETGQGGRNTIYF
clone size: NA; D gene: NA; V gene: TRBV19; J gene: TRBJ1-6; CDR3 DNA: TGTGCCAGTAGTATCGCCAGGGGCCGATCACCCCTCCACTTT; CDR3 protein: CASSIARGRSPLHF
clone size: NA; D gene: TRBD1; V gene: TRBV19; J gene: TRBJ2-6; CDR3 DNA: TGTGCCAGTAGTCCAGGGTTACAGGGGGCATTTGGGGCCAACGTCCTGACTTTC; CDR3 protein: CASSPGLQGAFGANVLTF
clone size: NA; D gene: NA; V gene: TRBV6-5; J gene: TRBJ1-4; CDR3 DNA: TGTGCCAGCAGTTACTCGGGCTCCCCCAACGAAAAACTGTTTTTT; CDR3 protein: CASSYSGSPNEKLFF
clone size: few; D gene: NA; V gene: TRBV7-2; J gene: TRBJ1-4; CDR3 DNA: TGTGCCAGCAGCTTAGTTGAGGTGACGGCGTCAGGTGAAAAACTGTTTTTT; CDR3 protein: CASSLVEVTASGEKLFF
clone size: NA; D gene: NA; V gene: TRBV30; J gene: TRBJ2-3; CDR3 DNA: TGTGCCTGGTGGGCGGGACAAGAACACACAGATACGCAGTATTTT; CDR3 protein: CAWWAGQEHTDTQYF
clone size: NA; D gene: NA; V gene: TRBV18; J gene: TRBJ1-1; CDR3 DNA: TGTGCCAGCTCACCTTTGGACAGCATGAACACTGAAGCTTTCTTT; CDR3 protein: CASSPLDSMNTEAFF
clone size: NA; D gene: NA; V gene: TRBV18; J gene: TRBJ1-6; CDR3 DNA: TGTGCCAGCCGAATGGGCTCCTATAATTCACCCCTCCACTTT; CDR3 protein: CASRMGSYNSPLHF
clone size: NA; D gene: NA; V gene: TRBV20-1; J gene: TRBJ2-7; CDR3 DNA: TGCAGTGCTAGTCCTGGCCAAAGGGGGATCTACGAGCAGTACTTC; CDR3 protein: CSASPGQRGIYEQYF
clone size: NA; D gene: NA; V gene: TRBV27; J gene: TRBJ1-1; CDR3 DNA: TGTGCCAGCAGAGCCGGAGGACCGGGCACTGAAGCTTTCTTT; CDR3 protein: CASRAGGPGTEAFF
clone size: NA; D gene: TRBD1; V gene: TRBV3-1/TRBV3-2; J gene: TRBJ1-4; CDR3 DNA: TGTGCCAGCAGCCCGATGTCAATTCTAGGGCAGGGGGCTGAAAAACTGTTTTTT; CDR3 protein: CASSPMSILGQGAEKLFF
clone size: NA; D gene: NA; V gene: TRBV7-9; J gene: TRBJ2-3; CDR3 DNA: TGTGCCAGCAGCTTTAGGTCCCGGGGAACAGATACGCAGTATTTT; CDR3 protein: CASSFRSRGTDTQYF
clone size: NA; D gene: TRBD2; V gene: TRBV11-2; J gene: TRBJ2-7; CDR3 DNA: TGTGCCAGCAGCTTAGTGGACAGGGTACTAGCGGGACCTTCCTACGAGCAGTACTTC; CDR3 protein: CASSLVDRVLAGPSYEQYF
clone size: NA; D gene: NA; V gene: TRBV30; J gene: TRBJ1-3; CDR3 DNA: TGTGCCTGGAGTGTCGGGGAGAGGGCTGGAAACACCATATATTTT; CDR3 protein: CAWSVGERAGNTIYF
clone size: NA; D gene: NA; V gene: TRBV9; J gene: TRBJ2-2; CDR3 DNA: TGTGCCAGCAGCGTGCGGAACACCGGGGAGCTGTTTTTT; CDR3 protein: CASSVRNTGELFF
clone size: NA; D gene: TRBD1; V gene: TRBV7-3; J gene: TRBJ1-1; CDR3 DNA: TGTGCCAGCAGCTTGAGACAGGGCACTGAAGCTTTCTTT; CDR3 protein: CASSLRQGTEAFF
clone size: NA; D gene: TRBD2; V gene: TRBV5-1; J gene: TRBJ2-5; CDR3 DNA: TGCGCCAGCAGCTTGGCTGGGACTAGCGGGTCCGGGGAGACCCAGTACTTC; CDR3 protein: CASSLAGTSGSGETQYF
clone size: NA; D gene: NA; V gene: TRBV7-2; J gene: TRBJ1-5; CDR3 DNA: TGTGCCAGCAGCCTAGACAGTTACCTAAATCAGCCCCAGCATTTT; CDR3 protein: CASSLDSYLNQPQHF
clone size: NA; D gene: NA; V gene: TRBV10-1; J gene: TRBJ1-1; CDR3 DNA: TGCGCCAGCAGTCGGGACGGGAACACTGAAGCTTTCTTT; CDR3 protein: CASSRDGNTEAFF
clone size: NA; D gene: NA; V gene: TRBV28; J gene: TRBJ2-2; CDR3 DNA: TGTGCCCGCGGCGGGGCAGGGCCCCGCGGGGAGCTGTTTTTT; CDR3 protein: CARGGAGPRGELFF
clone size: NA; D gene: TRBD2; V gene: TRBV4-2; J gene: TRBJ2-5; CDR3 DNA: TGTGCCAGCAGCCAATGGGCTAGCGGGCGCCAAGAGACCCAGTACTTC; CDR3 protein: CASSQWASGRQETQYF
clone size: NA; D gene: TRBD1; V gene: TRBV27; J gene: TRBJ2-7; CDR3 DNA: TGTGCCAGCAGTTTATCGGGACAGCCTCCCTACGAGCAGTACTTC; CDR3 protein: CASSLSGQPPYEQYF
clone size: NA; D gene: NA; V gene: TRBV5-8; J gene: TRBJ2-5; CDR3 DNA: TGTGCCAGCAGCTTAAAGAACCGGGACACAGGGTGGCAAGAGACCCAGTACTTC; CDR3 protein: CASSLKNRDTGWQETQYF
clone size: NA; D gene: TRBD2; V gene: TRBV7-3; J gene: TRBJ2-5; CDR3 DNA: TGTGCCAGCAGCTTAAATGCAGGACTAGCGGGGGGCGTGGAGACCCAGTACTTC; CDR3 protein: CASSLNAGLAGGVETQYF
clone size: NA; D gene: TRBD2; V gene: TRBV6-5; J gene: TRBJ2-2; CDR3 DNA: TGTGCCAGCAGGATCTTAGCGGGGAACACCGGGGAGCTGTTTTTT; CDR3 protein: CASRILAGNTGELFF
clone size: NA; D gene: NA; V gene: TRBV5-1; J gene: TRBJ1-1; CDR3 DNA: TGCGCCAGCAGCTTGGGGCCTTCGAACACTGAAGCTTTCTTT; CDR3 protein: CASSLGPSNTEAFF
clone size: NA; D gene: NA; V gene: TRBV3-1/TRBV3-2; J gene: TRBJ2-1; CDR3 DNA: TGTGCCAGCAGCCAATTAAGCAATGAGCAGTTCTTC; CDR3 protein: CASSQLSNEQFF
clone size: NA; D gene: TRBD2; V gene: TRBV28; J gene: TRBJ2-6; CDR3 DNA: TGTGCCAGCAAACGGGGGGGCAGTCCTGGGGCCAACGTCCTGACTTTC; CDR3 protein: CASKRGGSPGANVLTF
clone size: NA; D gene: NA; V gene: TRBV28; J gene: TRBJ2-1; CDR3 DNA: TGTGCCAGCAGTCCAACTGGGGGATATAAGGATGAGCAGTTCTTC; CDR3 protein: CASSPTGGYKDEQFF
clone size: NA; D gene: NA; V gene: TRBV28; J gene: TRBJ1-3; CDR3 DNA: TGTGCCAGCAGCCGAGGGGGGACTGGAAACACCATATATTTT; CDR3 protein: CASSRGGTGNTIYF
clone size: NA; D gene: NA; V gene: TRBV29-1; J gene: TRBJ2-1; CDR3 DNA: TGCAGCGAGGTGGTGGGGGTAGATGAGCAGTTCTTC; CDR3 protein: CSEVVGVDEQFF
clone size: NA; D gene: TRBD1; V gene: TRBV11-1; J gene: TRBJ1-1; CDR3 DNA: TGTGCCAGCAGCTTATACAGGGGGCGAACTGAAGCTTTCTTT; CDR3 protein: CASSLYRGRTEAFF
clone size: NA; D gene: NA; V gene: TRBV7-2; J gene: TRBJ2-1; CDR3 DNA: TGTGCCAGCAGCGATGGACAGCGCAATGAGCAGTTCTTC; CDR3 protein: CASSDGQRNEQFF
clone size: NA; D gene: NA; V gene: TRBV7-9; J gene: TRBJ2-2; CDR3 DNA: TGTGCCAGCACCGAATTAGTGGACGGGGAGCTGTTTTTT; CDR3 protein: CASTELVDGELFF
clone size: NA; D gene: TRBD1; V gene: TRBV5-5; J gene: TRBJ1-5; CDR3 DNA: TGTGCCAGCAGCCGGGGACAGGAAGACAATCAGCCCCAGCATTTT; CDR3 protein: CASSRGQEDNQPQHF
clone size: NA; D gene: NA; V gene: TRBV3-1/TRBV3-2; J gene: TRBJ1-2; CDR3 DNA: TGTGCCAGCTACCACTATGGCTACACCTTC; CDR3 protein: CASYHYGYTF